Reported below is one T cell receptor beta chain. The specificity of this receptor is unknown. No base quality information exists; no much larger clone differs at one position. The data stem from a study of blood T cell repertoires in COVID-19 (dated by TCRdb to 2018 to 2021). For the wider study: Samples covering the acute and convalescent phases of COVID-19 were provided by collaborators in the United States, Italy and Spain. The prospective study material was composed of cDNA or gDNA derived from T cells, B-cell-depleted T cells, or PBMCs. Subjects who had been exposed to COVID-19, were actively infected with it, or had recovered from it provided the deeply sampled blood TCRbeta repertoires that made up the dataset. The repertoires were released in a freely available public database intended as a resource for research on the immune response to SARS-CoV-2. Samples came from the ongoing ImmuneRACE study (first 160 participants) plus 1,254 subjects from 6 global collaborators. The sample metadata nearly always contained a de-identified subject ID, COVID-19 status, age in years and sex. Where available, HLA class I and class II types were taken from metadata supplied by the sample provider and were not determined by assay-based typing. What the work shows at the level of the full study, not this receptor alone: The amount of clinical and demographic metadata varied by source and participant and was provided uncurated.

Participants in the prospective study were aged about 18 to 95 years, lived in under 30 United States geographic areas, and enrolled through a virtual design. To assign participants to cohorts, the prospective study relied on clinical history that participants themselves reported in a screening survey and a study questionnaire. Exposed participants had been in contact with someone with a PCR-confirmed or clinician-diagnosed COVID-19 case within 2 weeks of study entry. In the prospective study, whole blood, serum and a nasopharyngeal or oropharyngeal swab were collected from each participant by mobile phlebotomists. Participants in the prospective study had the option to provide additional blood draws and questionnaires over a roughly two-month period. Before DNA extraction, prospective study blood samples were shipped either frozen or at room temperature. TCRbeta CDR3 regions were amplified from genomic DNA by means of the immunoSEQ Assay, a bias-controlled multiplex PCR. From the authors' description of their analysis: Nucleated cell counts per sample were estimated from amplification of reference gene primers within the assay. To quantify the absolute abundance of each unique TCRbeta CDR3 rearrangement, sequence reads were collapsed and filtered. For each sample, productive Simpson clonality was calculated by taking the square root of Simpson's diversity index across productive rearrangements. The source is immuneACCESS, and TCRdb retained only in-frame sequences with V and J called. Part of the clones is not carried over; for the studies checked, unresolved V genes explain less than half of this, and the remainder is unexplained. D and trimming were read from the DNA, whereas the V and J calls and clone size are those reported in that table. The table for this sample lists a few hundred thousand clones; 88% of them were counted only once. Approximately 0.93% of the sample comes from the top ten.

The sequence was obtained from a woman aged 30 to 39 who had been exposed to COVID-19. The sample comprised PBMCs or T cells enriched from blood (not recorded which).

The encoded CDR3 is CASSARTGEETQYF. The bases read TGTGCCAGCAGCGCCCGGACAGGGGAAGAGACCCAGTACTTC. This receptor chain uses TRBV11-3 and TRBJ2-5, with TRBD1 identical over 9 junction bases. The germline V gene gives CDR1 as SGHNT and CDR2 as YENEEA. The CDR3 has 14 amino acids, counting the end cysteine and phenylalanine. Just CDR3 DNA is preserved here, 42 bases in frame from base 1. From V the trimming removes 5 bases and from J it removes 3 bases, while the gene matches leave 4 bases of the junction unaccounted for.